This T cell receptor (beta chain) is drawn from a study of blood T cell repertoires in COVID-19. About the research overall: T cells, B-cell-depleted T cells, or PBMCs provided the cDNA or gDNA that served as material.

Germline loops: CDR1 MNHEY, CDR2 SVGAGI. There are 13 residues in the CDR3. The V and J ends lost 9 bases and 7 bases, in that order; junction bases with no gene match: 6. TCRdb's table, derived via immunoSEQ multiplex PCR, lists solely in-frame clones and lacks some. Of 300,000 or so clones listed, over 80% are singletons. This clone was observed a handful of times. Sample: peripheral blood. The chain uses TRBV6-5 and TRBJ1-4; TRBD1 aligns across 9 bases. The receptor's source is a woman in her forties with acute or convalescent COVID-19. The CDR3 here is CASQQGAGEKLFF. The CDR3 DNA reads as TGTGCCAGTCAACAGGGGGCGGGTGAAAAACTGTTTTTT.